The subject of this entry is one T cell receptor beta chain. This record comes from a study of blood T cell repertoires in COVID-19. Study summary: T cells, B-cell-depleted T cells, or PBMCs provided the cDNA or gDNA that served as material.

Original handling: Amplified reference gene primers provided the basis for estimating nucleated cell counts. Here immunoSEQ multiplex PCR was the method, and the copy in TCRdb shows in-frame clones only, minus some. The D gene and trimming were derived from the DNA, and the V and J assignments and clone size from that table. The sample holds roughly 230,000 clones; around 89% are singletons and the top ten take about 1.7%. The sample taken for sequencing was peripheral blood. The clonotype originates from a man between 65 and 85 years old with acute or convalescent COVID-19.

CDR3 sequence (DNA): TGTGCCAGCAGTCTTACTAGCGGGAGTTTCAATGAGCAGTTCTTC. This codes for CASSLTSGSFNEQFF. The rearrangement uses TRBV6-5 and TRBJ2-1; 11 nucleotides line up with TRBD2. Germline CDR1 is MNHEY and CDR2 is SVGAGI. CDR3 length: 15 amino acids. V was clipped by 5 bases and J by 6 bases; unmatched bases: 6.